This TCR beta chain came from a study of blood T cell repertoires in COVID-19. Across the study: The United States, Italy and Spain supplied acute and convalescent COVID-19 samples. From T cells, B-cell-depleted T cells, or PBMCs came the material, which was cDNA or gDNA.

Study processing details: Amplified reference gene primers provided the basis for estimating nucleated cell counts. Clones were read by immunoSEQ multiplex PCR, and TCRdb kept only the in-frame ones, dropping some. Clonal size and the V and J genes are those of that table, whereas D and trimming came from the DNA. The sample holds approximately 190,000 clones, 79% seen once. Germline trimming cut 2 bases from V and 6 bases from J; bases unmatched to any gene: 9. Germline V gives CDR1 LNHDA, CDR2 SQIVND (reference sequence). The CDR3 length is 16 residues. The sequencing input was peripheral blood. The chain employs TRBV19 and TRBJ2-2, with 7 positions matching TRBD2. This TCR was recovered from a man in his 60s with active or convalescent COVID-19. CDR3 coding DNA: TGTGCCAGTAGTATAAAGGGCCAGCGGGACTCCGGGGAGCTGTTTTTT. This translates into CASSIKGQRDSGELFF.